This T cell receptor (beta chain) was obtained from a study of T-cell memory formation after mild COVID-19. CDR3 size: 16 residues. Germline CDR1 reads SQVTM; CDR2 reads ANQGSEA. V lost 0 bases to trimming and J lost 0 bases; unmatched junction nucleotides: 6. In its sample, this clonotype was seen many times. TCRdb analysed the 5' RACE reads with MiXCR anew, one entry per CDR3 protein. The table records 180,000 or so distinct CDR3 sequences, around 16% of them present only once. The chain carries TRBV29-1 and TRBJ2-7; 9 positions match TRBD2. The sequence derives from an adult woman who had mild COVID-19 (a few samples of this study predate the infection). Cell type and time point are not known. The sequenced sample consisted of PBMCs or a T cell subset sorted from them (not recorded which). CDR3 DNA: TGCAGCGTTGAAGAGGTGCGCGGGGGGGACTCCTACGAGCAGTACTTC. Translated: CSVEEVRGGDSYEQYF.